The sequence of this T cell receptor beta chain was determined in a study of T cell responses to AZD1222 COVID-19 vaccine. The repertoire was sequenced with immunoSEQ multiplex PCR; TCRdb's copy has only in-frame clones and lacks some. Of 65,000 to 70,000 clones in the sample, around four fifths were seen once. Study-level findings and limits: CD4 TCRs covered the whole spike, strongest at regions 160-218 and 743-854. Nearly half of spike-specific TCRs reportedly target variant regions that are unmutated in the B.1.351 and B.1.1.7 variants.

Between the trimmed V and J ends, which lost 4 bases and 2 bases, there was a span of 16 bases. Per germline, CDR1 SGDLS and CDR2 YYNGEE. This CDR3 contains 15 residues. Details on this clone: Its target is unknown.

The clonotype originates from an adult who received the AZD1222 COVID-19 vaccine. Sample: peripheral blood, taken 28 days after the second AZD1222 dose. The rearrangement links TRBV9 to TRBJ2-7; maybe TRBD2 (5 bases). The CDR3 loop reads CASSSSGFGAYEQYF. CDR3 in DNA: TGTGCCAGCAGCTCCTCGGGATTCGGGGCCTACGAGCAGTACTTC.